The entry below gives a single T cell receptor beta chain sequence along with its context. What it binds is not known. Per germline, CDR1 SEHNR and CDR2 FQNEAQ (reference sequence). V was clipped by 5 bases and J by 5 bases, with 16 bases between them. The CDR3 is 16 amino acids. The data were taken from a study of T cell repertoires in cytomegalovirus infection. TCRdb fed the reads into MiXCR, producing one record per CDR3 protein. The data show around 900,000 distinct CDR3 sequences, roughly 30% seen once. Sequences were derived from cultured CD8+ T cells from PBMCs, sampled from culture after CMV antigen stimulation. This receptor was obtained from a human donor in good health (CMV status not recorded). Some clones in this sample may be carry-over from other donors' samples. The chain couples TRBV7-9 to TRBJ1-6; D is perhaps TRBD1 (6 bases). This chain's CDR3 is CASSPLRGADNSPLHF. CDR3 sequence (DNA): TGTGCCAGCAGCCCCCTTCGGGGGGCCGATAATTCACCCCTCCACTTT.